This paragraph reports one T cell receptor beta chain. Its antigen remains unknown. These data originate in a study of PD-1 blockade in classical Hodgkin lymphoma. Points from the study as a whole: When set against healthy donors, newly diagnosed patients were reported to show lower baseline TCR diversity.

Germline trimming cut 6 bases from V and 8 bases from J; bases unmatched to any gene: 14. Germline CDR1 is MNHEY and CDR2 is SMNVEV (reference sequence). This CDR3 region has 15 residues. Time point meaning: newly diagnosed, previously untreated cHL patient sample. Magnetic negative selection purified CD4+ T cells from thawed PBMCs. The study compared against PBMCs from newly diagnosed, untreated classical Hodgkin lymphoma. TCRdb's copy holds only in-frame clones and misses some; the assay was immunoSEQ multiplex PCR. The table has more than 25,000 clones, about 90% seen once. This rearrangement joins TRBV27 to TRBJ1-2; 8 bases align to TRBD1. This clonotype was sampled from a human donor with classical Hodgkin lymphoma. Sequencing was done on a sample of CD4+ T cells from blood. As DNA, the CDR3 is TGTGCCAGCAGGCCGGGGGACAGGCCCACTTGGGGCTACACCTTC. Its translation is CASRPGDRPTWGYTF.